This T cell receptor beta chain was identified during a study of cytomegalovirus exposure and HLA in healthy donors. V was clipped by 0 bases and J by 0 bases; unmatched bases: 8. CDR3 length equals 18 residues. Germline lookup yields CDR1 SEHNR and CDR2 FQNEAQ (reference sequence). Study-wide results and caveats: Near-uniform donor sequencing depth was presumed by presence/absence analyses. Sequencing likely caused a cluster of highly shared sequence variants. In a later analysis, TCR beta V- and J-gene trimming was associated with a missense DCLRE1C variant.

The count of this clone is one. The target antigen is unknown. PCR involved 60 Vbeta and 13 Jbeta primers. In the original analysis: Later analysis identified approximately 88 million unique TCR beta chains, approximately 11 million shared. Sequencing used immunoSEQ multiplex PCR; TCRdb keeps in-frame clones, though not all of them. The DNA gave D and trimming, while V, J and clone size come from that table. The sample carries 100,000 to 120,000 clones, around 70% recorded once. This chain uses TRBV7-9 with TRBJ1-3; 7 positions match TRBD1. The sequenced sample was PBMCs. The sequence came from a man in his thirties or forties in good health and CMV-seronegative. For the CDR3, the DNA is TGTGCCAGCAGCTTAGCGCCTAGGGACAGCTTCTCTGGAAACACCATATATTTT. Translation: CASSLAPRDSFSGNTIYF.